These T cell receptor beta chains were read from a single sample in a study of blood T cell repertoires in COVID-19. Clones were read by immunoSEQ multiplex PCR, and TCRdb kept only the in-frame ones, dropping some. There are fewer than 350,000 clones in the sample; 85% occur only once, and around 4% lies in the top ten. The sequenced material came from peripheral blood. These receptors all stem from a woman aged 45-65 years with active or convalescent COVID-19. Each CDR3 is given with its conserved first and last residue. Fields, in order: V gene, D gene, clone size, J gene, CDR3 DNA, CDR3 protein. The D gene is left open where the match is weak. Size tells how often a clone was seen (once, few, many) or the class of an expanded clone, and some rows leave it out.

V: TRBV20-1
D: TRBD2
size: NA
J: TRBJ2-1
DNA: TGCAGTGCTAGTTCACTAGCGGCGATGAGTGTGCAGTTCTTC
CDR3: CSASSLAAMSVQFF

V: TRBV4-2
D: TRBD1
size: NA
J: TRBJ1-2
DNA: TGTGCCAGCAGCCAAGATTTAGCGGGGACAGGGCTCTATGGCTACACCTTC
CDR3: CASSQDLAGTGLYGYTF

V: TRBV18
D: NA
size: few
J: TRBJ1-1
DNA: TGTGCCAGCTCACCGATGAGTAATATGAACACTGAAGCTTTCTTT
CDR3: CASSPMSNMNTEAFF

V: TRBV5-1
D: TRBD2
size: NA
J: TRBJ2-1
DNA: TGCGCCAGCAGCTTGGCCGGGGGGAGGGTATACAATGAGCAGTTCTTC
CDR3: CASSLAGGRVYNEQFF

V: TRBV25-1
D: TRBD2
size: NA
J: TRBJ2-7
DNA: TGTGCCAGCAGTGAAGGACTAGCGGGAGTCGACGAGCAGTACTTC
CDR3: CASSEGLAGVDEQYF

V: TRBV2
D: TRBD1
size: NA
J: TRBJ1-1
DNA: TGTGCCAGCAGTGGGACAGGTCTGAGAACTGAAGCTTTCTTT
CDR3: CASSGTGLRTEAFF

V: TRBV6-5
D: NA
size: NA
J: TRBJ2-3
DNA: TGTGCCAGCAGTTACCTCGGGGGCGGGGGAGATACGCAGTATTTT
CDR3: CASSYLGGGGDTQYF

V: TRBV3-1/TRBV3-2
D: NA
size: NA
J: TRBJ1-1
DNA: TGTGCCAGCAGCCACACCCGGGCTGAAGCTTTCTTT
CDR3: CASSHTRAEAFF

V: TRBV5-4
D: TRBD1
size: NA
J: TRBJ1-1
DNA: TGTGCCAGCAGCTACCGGGACAGGGGGTACACTGAAGCTTTCTTT
CDR3: CASSYRDRGYTEAFF

V: TRBV2
D: TRBD1
size: NA
J: TRBJ1-2
DNA: TGTGCCACCCGAGGGGGCGGGTGGGGAACCTTC
CDR3: CATRGGGWGTF

V: TRBV10-1
D: NA
size: once
J: TRBJ2-3
DNA: TGCGCCAGCAGTGAAGGCCCGGGAGTGAGCACAGATACGCAGTATTTT
CDR3: CASSEGPGVSTDTQYF

V: TRBV29-1
D: TRBD1
size: NA
J: TRBJ2-7
DNA: TGCAGCGTGCAGGGGGTGAGCTCCTACGAGCAGTACTTC
CDR3: CSVQGVSSYEQYF

V: TRBV18
D: TRBD1
size: NA
J: TRBJ2-2
DNA: TGTGCCAGCTCACTACAGGGGGACAACACCGGGGAGCTGTTTTTT
CDR3: CASSLQGDNTGELFF

V: TRBV4-2
D: NA
size: once
J: TRBJ1-6
DNA: TGTGCCAGCAGCCAAGAGCGGAGTTCACCCCTCCACTTT
CDR3: CASSQERSSPLHF

V: TRBV18
D: NA
size: NA
J: TRBJ2-2
DNA: TGTGCCAGCTCACCCTATCGCGGCCGTAGCGGGGAGCTGTTTTTT
CDR3: CASSPYRGRSGELFF

V: TRBV7-6
D: NA
size: few
J: TRBJ2-2
DNA: TGTGCCAGCAGCTCCCAGACAGGCGCGAACACCGGGGAGCTGTTTTTT
CDR3: CASSSQTGANTGELFF

V: TRBV6-2/TRBV6-3
D: TRBD2
size: NA
J: TRBJ2-1
DNA: TGTGCCAGCAGTTACGTGGCGGGAGTGGCGTTCTTC
CDR3: CASSYVAGVAFF

V: TRBV12-3/TRBV12-4
D: NA
size: NA
J: TRBJ1-5
DNA: TGTGCCAGCAGTTTAGCGGGTGGGGGGTACCAGCATTTT
CDR3: CASSLAGGGYQHF

V: TRBV14
D: NA
size: NA
J: TRBJ2-7
DNA: TGTGCCAGCAGCCAAGCGGCAGGCGGACTCTACGAGCAGTACTTC
CDR3: CASSQAAGGLYEQYF

V: TRBV28
D: NA
size: NA
J: TRBJ1-4
DNA: TGTGCCAGCAGTTTCCTCGAACGGGGGGAAAAACTGTTTTTT
CDR3: CASSFLERGEKLFF